This T cell receptor (beta chain) appears in the sequencing data of a study of blood T cell repertoires in COVID-19. This CDR3 spans 15 amino acids. After removal of 1 base from V and 10 bases from J, the junction contained 12 bases not matched to a gene. The germline V gene encodes CDR1 SGHNT and CDR2 YYREEE (reference sequence). Original methodology: The assay estimated nucleated cells by amplifying reference gene primers. This table comes from immunoSEQ multiplex PCR, and its TCRdb copy is limited to in-frame clones, with some not included. Clone size and V and J calls were adopted from that table, with D and trimming inferred from the DNA. The data hold around 20,000 clones, with about 90% observed a single time.

The sample taken for sequencing was peripheral blood. This receptor was taken from a human donor in a cohort sampled during active COVID-19. The chain recombines TRBV5-4 with TRBJ2-3, with TRBD2 matching over 7 bases. CDR3 DNA sequence: TGTGCCAGCAGCTTGATGGGGGAGGGCCATGTTTCGCAGTATTTT. Its protein is CASSLMGEGHVSQYF.